This T cell receptor (beta chain) came from a study of Graves' ophthalmopathy and Graves' hyperthyroidism (dated by TCRdb to 2017 to 2018). Background for the entire study: Peripheral blood was collected at initial diagnosis, before any treatment. To tell Graves' ophthalmopathy apart from Graves' hyperthyroidism, and to predict which patients would progress to ophthalmopathy, the study relied on TCR beta repertoire signatures. In total, some 130 blood samples were TCR-sequenced: 40 to 45 ophthalmopathy, approximately 75 hyperthyroidism and about 17 hyperthyroidism-to-ophthalmopathy patients. A discovery set of 100 patients (43 ophthalmopathy, some 58 stable hyperthyroidism) was enrolled to explore V-J signatures distinguishing ophthalmopathy from hyperthyroidism. An independent validation cohort was composed of roughly 18 hyperthyroidism patients and 17 patients who later progressed from hyperthyroidism to ophthalmopathy. In roughly 6 hyperthyroidism patients, T-cell repertoires of thyroid tissue and blood were compared. After sampling, hyperthyroidism patients received methimazole starting at 30 mg daily, and ophthalmopathy patients received high-dose intravenous methylprednisolone.

The ophthalmopathy patients had moderately to severely active disease, with a Clinical Activity Score of 3 or higher, a NOSPECS grade of 4 or higher, and a disease duration of less than 3 months. Patients with other autoimmune diseases, uncontrolled infections, pregnancy or lactation were excluded from the study. Clinical symptoms, serum thyroxine, TRAb, thyroid ultrasound and orbital computed tomography formed the basis of the diagnosis. PBMCs were isolated from about 10 ml of fresh peripheral blood by Ficoll-Paque density gradient centrifugation. Trizol reagent was used to extract the total RNA, and its quality was then checked on an Agilent 2100 Bioanalyzer. Concerning this clonotype itself: The antigen it binds to is not known. Per-nucleotide qualities are absent, and no much larger clonotype sits a single base away.

TCR beta CDR3 regions were amplified from RNA transcripts for repertoire sequencing. HTBI primers and the Qiagen OneStep RT-PCR kit were used in a first-round RT-PCR, which was followed by a second-round multiplex PCR, size selection and purification. The libraries underwent paired-end sequencing with 100 bp reads on an Illumina HiSeq2000. The authors processed their data as follows. Reads were processed with SOAPnuke, discarding reads with adapters, uncalled bases, mean Phred below 15, or no exact constant-primer or identifier match. High-quality paired reads were merged with COPE v1.2.5. Unique nucleotide sequences were defined as clonotypes and aligned to IMGT TRB V, D and J references using MiTCR v1.1. The analysis was limited to V-J combinations with a frequency above 0.0001, which together covered 99% to 99.2% of the repertoires. For each V-J combination, a TCR clonal expansion and chaos score was defined as the ratio of F50 clonal expansion to chaos observed in the TCRdist matrix. Features were reduced by Welch's t-statistics and random forest to 10 to 15 V-J combinations, which fed a naive Bayes classifier. Thyroid-blood repertoire similarity was quantified with the Morisita-Horn index. In-frame beta chains were kept once TCRdb had trimmed the public reads at Q25 with fastp and called clones with MiXCR. Here each entry gathers all rows of one CDR3 protein and keeps the most common genes and DNA. The V and J calls shown here were made by TCRdb, not taken from the authors' results. The sample contains some 750,000 distinct CDR3 sequences, roughly two fifths of them found a single time. Approximately 43% of the sample belongs to the ten largest clones.

CDR3 length: 14 amino acids, cysteine to phenylalanine. Only CDR3 DNA is held: 42 bases, read in frame from base 1. CDR1 is given as MGHDK and CDR2 as SYGVNS, both from the germline V gene. V and J are truncated by 2 bases and 2 bases respectively, leaving an intervening sequence of 4 bases. What the authors observed across the whole study: In cross-validation, the 13-signature model distinguished ophthalmopathy from stable hyperthyroidism with approximately 90% sensitivity and approximately 81% specificity, and in the test set the corresponding values were roughly 80% and 76%. Among expanded thyroid clonotypes with frequency above 0.001, most also showed up in blood, which suggests that blood repertoires may reflect the thyroid immune response. In validation, the model predicted ophthalmopathy progression with over 60% sensitivity and roughly 78% specificity; some twelve predicted patients were CT-confirmed with GO in a median of 6.5 months. No statistical method was used to predetermine the sample size, and group allocation was not hidden from the investigators.

The sample comprised peripheral blood. The TCR was taken from an adult man with Graves' ophthalmopathy. The chain employs TRBV25-1 and TRBJ2-6, with the identity of the D gene unclear. In nucleotides, the sequence is TGTGCCAGCAGTGAACAGACTGGGGCCAACGTCCTGACTTTC. It translates to CASSEQTGANVLTF.